These T cell receptor beta chains were read from a single sample in a study of cytomegalovirus exposure and HLA in healthy donors. The protocol was immunoSEQ multiplex PCR, while the TCRdb copy is restricted to in-frame clones and leaves out a portion. The table includes around 99,000 clones, about 80% detected once. Material for sequencing was PBMCs. Receptor source: a young man in good health and CMV-seropositive. The CDR3 runs from the conserved cysteine through the conserved F or W. Fields, in order: J gene, V gene, clone size, CDR3 protein. Some rows have no size entry. The others give once, few or many, or a class for an expanded clone.

TRBJ1-2 TRBV6-1 NA CASYRGSNYGYTF
TRBJ2-7 TRBV6-6 once CASRVAGGYEQYF
TRBJ1-5 TRBV7-9 NA CASSFEGGSPQHF
TRBJ2-1 TRBV18 NA CASSRQGVQDEQFF
TRBJ1-5 TRBV6-5 once CASSPGQERQPQHF
TRBJ2-1 TRBV29-1 NA CSVERGNNEQFF
TRBJ2-5 TRBV10-3 NA CAISTVGPGETQYF
TRBJ1-5 TRBV6-1 NA CASSLGGATNQPQHF
TRBJ1-2 TRBV10-1 NA CASSESLETPYYGYTF
TRBJ2-3 TRBV5-5 NA CASIQIQGFSTDTQYF
TRBJ2-1 TRBV9 few CASSGAGRENEQFF
TRBJ2-1 TRBV5-1 NA CASSLSGGYNEQFF
TRBJ2-3 TRBV6-5 NA CASRPQGTDTQYF
TRBJ2-2 TRBV18 NA CASSSNRDGGGELFF
TRBJ2-3 TRBV7-9 NA CASSGAGRTSGGSDF
TRBJ1-6 TRBV5-3 NA CARSLAGQGYNSPLHF
TRBJ2-3 TRBV11-3 NA CASSVSGTSGGEDTQYF
TRBJ2-3 TRBV7-3 NA CASSSTGGSTDTQYF
TRBJ1-2 TRBV7-9 NA CASSFFETGNYGYTF
TRBJ2-2 TRBV6-6 few CASSPQGGTGELFF
TRBJ2-7 TRBV6-1 NA CASSPGLLSYEQYF
TRBJ1-5 TRBV5-6 NA CASSLGDRAQPQHF
TRBJ2-3 TRBV7-9 NA CASSSGTYPDTQYF
TRBJ2-7 TRBV7-9 NA CASSFDLQGIDEQYF
TRBJ1-3 TRBV30 NA CAWSVLGNTIYF
TRBJ2-7 TRBV5-4 NA CASSPIRGDYEQYF
TRBJ2-2 TRBV9 NA CASSVGSTWELFF
TRBJ1-2 TRBV6-5 NA CASRGGQGSKYGYTF
TRBJ2-1 TRBV7-9 NA CASSARGNPDNEQFF
TRBJ1-3 TRBV5-4 NA CASSRQGQGAGNTIYF
TRBJ2-3 TRBV5-6 NA CASAKQWDTQYF
TRBJ1-2 TRBV7-9 NA CASSFDGWRDNYGYTF
TRBJ1-5 TRBV6-6 NA CASNYPTGISNQPQHF
TRBJ2-1 TRBV7-8 NA CASSLGLALYNEQFF
TRBJ1-1 TRBV18 NA CASSPPISGNTEAFF
TRBJ2-3 TRBV6-5 NA CASSRGDASTDTQYF
TRBJ2-2 TRBV14 NA CASSQAGLWELFF
TRBJ2-6 TRBV14 NA CASSQESGRGRIQPGANVLTF
TRBJ2-4 TRBV6-1 NA CASSERAGAKNSQYF
TRBJ2-3 TRBV9 NA CASSQVPSGGDTQYF
TRBJ2-7 TRBV10-1 NA CASSGGGLDDEQYF